The 24 T cell receptor beta chains in this list originate from one sample, sequenced in a study of Graves' ophthalmopathy and Graves' hyperthyroidism (dated by TCRdb to between 2017 and 2018). TCRdb lists the instrument as Illumina HiSeq 2000. For repertoire sequencing, the TCR beta CDR3 regions were amplified from RNA transcripts. A first-round RT-PCR used HTBI primers with the Qiagen OneStep RT-PCR kit, followed by a second-round multiplex PCR, size selection and purification. TCRdb trimmed the raw reads at Q25, called clones with MiXCR and kept productive beta chains. Each entry merges the rows of one CDR3 protein and shows their most common DNA and genes. The sample table records about 740,000 distinct CDR3 sequences; roughly 40% of these occur just once. The ten largest clones add up to about 40% of the sample. The sequencing input was peripheral blood. The receptors originated from an adult man with Graves' ophthalmopathy.

V and J are TRBV15 and TRBJ2-3, with 9 bases lining up with TRBD2. The trim removed 5 bases at V and 1 base at J, leaving 7 bases unmatched. This CDR3 contains 16 residues. Germline V lookup: CDR1 LNHNV, CDR2 YYDKDF (reference sequence). The CDR3 nucleotides read TGTGCCACCAGCGCTAGCGGGATGTCGGGCACAGATACGCAGTATTTT. As protein: CATSASGMSGTDTQYF.

The chain joins TRBV7-2 to TRBJ2-5; D unclear. The V gene's germline CDR1 is SGHTA and CDR2 FQGNSA. The CDR3 has 14 residues. V was pared by 5 bases and J by 5 bases, with 15 bases between. Here the CDR3 DNA reads TGTGCCAGCAGCCCCCGAAGGGCCGGGGAGACCCAGTACTTC. This translates into CASSPRRAGETQYF. The full variable domain, in which reference TRBV7-2 and TRBJ2-5 provide the parts outside the CDR3, is GAGVSQSPSNKVTEKGKDVELRCDPISGHTALYWYRQSLGQGLEFLIYFQGNSAPDKSGLPSDRFSAERTGGSVSTLTIQRTQQEDSAVYLCASSPRRAGETQYFGPGTRLLVL.

The genes are TRBV9 and TRBJ1-6; 9 nucleotides agree with TRBD1. The germline V gene encodes CDR1 SGDLS and CDR2 YYNGEE. This CDR3 is built from 16 residues. Germline trimming cut 3 bases from V and 2 bases from J; bases unmatched to any gene: 3. The CDR3 region is CASSGQGEPYNSPLHF. CDR3 coding DNA: TGTGCCAGCAGCGGACAGGGGGAACCCTATAATTCACCCCTCCACTTT. Supplemented by reference TRBV9 and TRBJ1-6, the full variable domain reads DSGVTQTPKHLITATGQRVTLRCSPRSGDLSVYWYQQSLDQGLQFLIQYYNGEERAKGNILERFSAQQFPDLHSELNLSSLELGDSALYFCASSGQGEPYNSPLHFGNGTRLTVT.

In this sample, this clonotype turned up many times. This sequence joins TRBV20-1 and TRBJ1-1; TRBD1 is a possible D gene (6 bases). Germline V gene sequence: CDR1 DFQATT, CDR2 SNEGSKA (reference sequence). V lost 3 bases and J 2 bases, leaving 10 bases between the germline ends. The CDR3 is made up of 13 amino acids. CDR3: CSASWTVNTEAFF. DNA for the CDR3: TGCAGTGCTAGCTGGACAGTAAACACTGAAGCTTTCTTT.

Ten or more counts support this clonotype. The CDR3 sequence: CSAKPGTMASPLHF. The CDR3 nucleotides read TGCAGTGCTAAACCCGGTACTATGGCTTCACCCCTCCACTTT. The rearrangement links TRBV20-1 to TRBJ1-6, with D uncertain. V was clipped by 4 bases and J by 9 bases, with 16 bases between them. The CDR3 runs to 14 residues. CDR1 DFQATT and CDR2 SNEGSKA come from the germline V gene (reference sequence).

This clonotype was seen a handful of times. The rearrangement links TRBV24-1 to TRBJ1-5, with D perhaps matching TRBD1 (5 bases). There are 12 residues in the CDR3. The V gene's germline CDR1 is KGHDR and CDR2 SFDVKD. The V and J ends lost 11 bases and 7 bases respectively, with 14 bases between them. CDR3 nucleotides: TGTGCCAGCAGCTCAGGGTTCCAGCCCCAGCATTTT. Translating it yields CASSSGFQPQHF.

The V gene is TRBV9, the J gene TRBJ1-3; maybe TRBD1 (5 bases). This CDR3 is built from 14 residues. Germline V gene lookup returns CDR1 SGDLS and CDR2 YYNGEE. Deletions cut 2 bases from V and 6 bases from J, with 12 bases between. CDR3 DNA sequence: TGTGCCAGCAGCGTTGGTCAGGGTGAAAACACCATATATTTT. Protein: CASSVGQGENTIYF.

There are many counts of this clonotype. The CDR3 DNA reads TGTGCCACCAGCAGAGATGGGGCGGAAGCTTTCTTT. Amino acids: CATSRDGAEAFF. J is TRBJ1-1 and V is TRBV15; D perhaps matches TRBD1 (5 bases). CDR1 is LNHNV and CDR2 is YYDKDF in the germline V gene (reference sequence). CDR3 size: 12 residues. V was trimmed by 0 bases and J by 8 bases, leaving 7 bases between them.

This chain links TRBV10-3 with TRBJ2-2, with 14 bases aligning to TRBD2. The junction had 4 bases not matched to a gene; V was cut back by 10 bases and J by 6 bases. From germline, CDR1 is ENHRY and CDR2 SYGVKD. The CDR3 loop spans 14 amino acids. The CDR3 region is CATGLAGVAGELFF. In DNA form, the CDR3 reads TGTGCCACGGGACTAGCGGGAGTCGCCGGGGAGCTGTTTTTT.

Of note for this clonotype: No DNA is shown, since the ends of the CDR3 on it are uncertain; the CDR3 is the one TCRdb lists. CDR3 amino acids: CATSIYLCSVPQYF. V is TRBV15 and J is TRBJ2-5. Germline-derived CDR1 and CDR2 are LNHNV and YYDKDF (reference sequence). The CDR3 spans 14 amino acids, including both terminal residues.

In regard to this clonotype: The junction does not match germline at one end; this may be a read error. The chain carries TRBV4-1 and TRBJ2-7; a weak D match, TRBD2 (7 bases). The CDR3 is made up of 17 amino acids. Germline loops: CDR1 MGHRA, CDR2 YSYEKL. Here the CDR3 DNA reads TGCGCCAGCAGCCAACGTGAAGTGGGGGGGCACTCCTGCGAGCAGTACTTC. Its protein product is CASSQREVGGHSCEQYF.

In this sample, this clonotype turned up many times. The rearrangement joins TRBV29-1 to TRBJ1-1, with a possible D match to TRBD1 (5 bases). The germline V and J ends were trimmed by 6 bases and 0 bases, with 14 bases remaining between them. CDR3 size: 14 residues. Germline values: CDR1 SQVTM, CDR2 ANQGSEA. The CDR3 DNA reads as TGCAGCGTCGCCCGGGACGGGTTGAACACTGAAGCTTTCTTT. This sequence encodes CSVARDGLNTEAFF.

This clonotype was counted once. V gene TRBV3-1 combines with J gene TRBJ2-3, with 8 bases identical to TRBD2. V dropped 4 bases and J dropped 4; count of bases not matched to a gene: 7. This CDR3 spans 15 amino acids. Germline V gives CDR1 LGHDT, CDR2 YNNKEL (reference sequence). Here the CDR3 DNA reads TGTGCCAGCAGCCGGAACGGGAGGGCAGCAGATACGCAGTATTTT. Protein: CASSRNGRAADTQYF.

The sample holds many counts of this clonotype. The chain has TRBV7-9 and TRBJ1-2, with D unclear. This CDR3 comprises 16 residues. The germline V gene encodes CDR1 SEHNR and CDR2 FQNEAQ (reference sequence). V was pared by 1 base and J by 8 bases, with 20 bases between. CDR3 nucleotides: TGTGCCAGCAGCTTAGGACCTGGCGCAGAATCGGGGGGCTACACCTTC. Encoded protein: CASSLGPGAESGGYTF.

In this sample, this clonotype turned up many times. The V gene is TRBV2, the J gene TRBJ2-5, with 8 bases that match TRBD1. After removal of 6 bases from V and 5 bases from J, the junction contained 8 bases not matched to a gene. Per the germline V gene, CDR1 is SNHLY and CDR2 is FYNNEI. The CDR3 has 14 residues. CDR3: CASRAQGAGETQYF. The CDR3 DNA reads as TGTGCCAGCAGGGCGCAGGGGGCAGGGGAGACCCAGTACTTC.

J is TRBJ1-1 and V is TRBV6-5; TRBD1 might be the D (5 bases). Germline V gene sequence: CDR1 MNHEY, CDR2 SVGAGI. Trimming removed 8 bases from V and 8 bases from J, with 12 bases in between. There are 11 residues in the CDR3. CDR3 region: CASGKEGEAFF. CDR3 nucleotides: TGTGCCAGCGGCAAAGAGGGGGAAGCTTTCTTT.

About this clonotype: A much larger clonotype is one base distant, so this may be a read error. The chain recombines TRBV10-2 with TRBJ2-7; the D gene is possibly TRBD2 (6 bases). Trimming shortened V by 5 bases and J by 6 bases, and 14 bases separated the two germline ends. Germline CDR1 is WSHSY and CDR2 is SAAADI. This CDR3 is 13 amino acids long. The DNA for the CDR3 is TGCGCCAGCAGTAATAGCGGTCCCTGCGAGCAGTACTTC. Translated, it gives CASSNSGPCEQYF.

This chain connects TRBV15 to TRBJ1-2; TRBD1 agrees at 7 bases. Per the germline V gene, CDR1 is LNHNV and CDR2 is YYDKDF (reference sequence). V lost 11 bases and J lost 0; bases outside the gene matches: 6. The CDR3 is made up of 13 amino acids. The DNA of the CDR3 is TGTGCCTGGATGGGACAGCCTAACTATGGCTACACCTTC. It codes for CAWMGQPNYGYTF.

This clonotype was seen more than once but under ten times. The V gene is TRBV29-1, the J gene TRBJ1-2; D unclear. The CDR3 extends over 13 amino acids. V was trimmed by 6 bases and J by 3 bases, leaving 14 bases between them. Germline values: CDR1 SQVTM, CDR2 ANQGSEA. The CDR3 reads CSVGPGRDYGYTF. The CDR3, as DNA: TGCAGCGTCGGGCCCGGGCGTGACTATGGCTACACCTTC.

The V call is TRBV14, the J call TRBJ1-2; D is ambiguous. Trimming left V 0 bases short and J 4 bases short, with 6 bases between. Germline CDR1 SGHDN, CDR2 FVKESK. The CDR3 runs to 13 residues. CDR3 region: CASSQETSYGYTF. The CDR3 region has the DNA TGTGCCAGCAGCCAAGAGACCTCCTATGGCTACACCTTC.

At least ten counts were recorded for this clonotype. V gene TRBV15 combines with J gene TRBJ1-5, with a possible D match to TRBD1 (5 bases). CDR3 length: 15 amino acids. Trimming took off 5 bases at V and 3 bases at J, with 14 bases between the two ends. Germline V gives CDR1 LNHNV, CDR2 YYDKDF (reference sequence). The CDR3 is CATSPGGVLNQPQHF. The CDR3 nucleotides are TGTGCCACCAGCCCGGGAGGGGTTCTCAATCAGCCCCAGCATTTT.

This clonotype was observed a single time. Since no conserved phenylalanine or tryptophan closes the CDR3, a read error is the likely cause. It is unclear where the CDR3 begins or ends on the DNA, so no DNA is shown, and the CDR3 is as TCRdb lists it. CDR3 region: CASSLDQGAG. This chain connects TRBV13 to TRBJ2-7; the listed D gene, TRBD1, was not tested against the DNA. Germline CDR1 and CDR2: PRHDT and FYEKMQ (reference sequence). Termini included, the CDR3 measures 10 amino acids.

This clonotype was recorded only once. The genes are TRBV7-8 and TRBJ1-5; D is perhaps TRBD1 (6 bases). The CDR3 is made up of 16 amino acids. With 3 bases removed from V and 11 bases from J, the gap between germline ends came to 23 bases. In germline, CDR1 is SGHVS, CDR2 FQNEAQ. DNA for the CDR3: TGTGCCAGCAGCTTTCGAGAGGGGGGGCGGTGGGAGACCCAGCATTTT. It specifies CASSFREGGRWETQHF.

Details on this clonotype: It may be a read error: a sequence one base away is much more abundant. The rearrangement links TRBV19 to TRBJ1-2; the match to TRBD1 covers 10 bases. The length of the CDR3 is 15 residues. Germline CDR1 LNHDA, CDR2 SQIVND (reference sequence). Written as DNA, the CDR3 is TGTGTCAGCCAATACGGGACAGGGGAACGCTATGGCTACACCTTC. Its translation: CVSQYGTGERYGYTF.